This passage covers 7 T cell receptor beta chains from one sample sequenced in a study of T-cell memory formation after mild COVID-19 (dated by TCRdb to the early 2020s). Library generation was performed with 5' RACE. Sequenced using an Illumina NovaSeq 6000. TCRdb reanalyzed the raw reads on its own, using fastp at Q25 for trimming and MiXCR for clone calling, and kept in-frame beta chains. Rows are unified per CDR3 protein, each entry keeping the most common DNA and genes. Counted in this sample were just under 150,000 distinct CDR3 sequences; roughly 21% of them appeared once. The leading ten clones occupy around 2.5% of the sample. The sample consisted of PBMCs or a T cell subset sorted from them (not recorded which). These receptors all come from an adult woman who had mild COVID-19 (a few samples of this study predate the infection). The sample titles of this study are shuffled in the database, so cell type and time point are left out; the donor was told from shared clones.

The J gene is TRBJ1-1, the V gene TRBV5-1; D is possibly TRBD1 (6 bases). The CDR3 sequence is 14 residues long. Between the trimmed V and J ends, which lost 0 bases and 11 bases, there was a span of 17 bases. Germline CDR1 and CDR2: SGHRS and YFSETQ. The CDR3 DNA sequence: TGCGCCAGCAGCTTGGCTCAGGGGTCCCCTTGGGCTTTCTTT. Its translation: CASSLAQGSPWAFF.

The J gene is TRBJ2-5, the V gene TRBV2; TRBD2 matches at 7 bases. Germline loops: CDR1 SNHLY, CDR2 FYNNEI. The V gene end was trimmed by 6 bases and the J gene end by 5 bases; junction bases not matched to a gene: 9. The CDR3 is 14 residues long. The CDR3 DNA reads as TGTGCCAGCAGGGTACTAGCGCGTGGCGAGACCCAGTACTTC. Its translation is CASRVLARGETQYF.

The sample holds a few counts of this clonotype. The V gene is TRBV3-1, the J gene TRBJ2-7; 7 nucleotides agree with TRBD1. The ends lost 5 bases at V and 7 bases at J; junction bases unmatched: 8. The CDR3 runs 13 residues. Germline lookup yields CDR1 LGHDT and CDR2 YNNKEL (reference sequence). This CDR3 reads CASSKGAPREQYF. As DNA, the CDR3 is TGTGCCAGCAGCAAGGGGGCACCCAGGGAGCAGTACTTC.

The chain uses TRBV30 and TRBJ2-3; D might be TRBD1 or TRBD2, each matching 5 bases. Deletions cut 2 bases from V and 4 bases from J, with 10 bases between. The length of the CDR3 is 13 residues. Germline-derived CDR1 and CDR2 are GTSNPN and SVGIG (reference sequence). The CDR3 DNA is TGTGCCTGGAGTTTGAGGGGACCAGATACGCAGTATTTT. Translating it yields CAWSLRGPDTQYF.

The chain links TRBV20-1 to TRBJ2-4; perhaps D is TRBD1 or TRBD2 (5 bases each). V was trimmed by 6 bases and J by 1 base, leaving 22 bases between them. The CDR3 spans 17 residues. Germline CDR1 and CDR2: DFQATT and SNEGSKA (reference sequence). In DNA form, the CDR3 reads TGCAGTGCGCGACAGAGTGGGACCTCGGCGGCCAAAAACATTCAGTACTTC. Amino acid sequence: CSARQSGTSAAKNIQYF.

This clonotype showed up many times. The chain has TRBV6-2 or TRBV6-3 and TRBJ1-1; the D gene is possibly TRBD1 (5 bases). Germline CDR1 MNHEY, CDR2 SVGEGT. The CDR3 sequence is 12 residues long. This CDR3 is CAGRGVLTEAFF. CDR3 nucleotides: TGTGCTGGGCGAGGGGTTCTCACTGAAGCTTTCTTT.

This clonotype occurred a few times. This rearrangement joins TRBV24-1 to TRBJ2-7, with TRBD1 matching 11 bases. V lost 1 base to trimming and J lost 5 bases; unmatched junction nucleotides: 3. This CDR3 is 15 amino acids long. Germline V lookup: CDR1 KGHDR, CDR2 SFDVKD. The CDR3 protein is CATSDLGTGGNEQYF. CDR3 sequence (DNA): TGTGCCACCAGTGATTTAGGGACAGGGGGAAACGAGCAGTACTTC.